This record looks at one T cell receptor beta chain sequence and its context. This sample is drawn from a study of control samples from healthy donors and cancer patients. Libraries were prepared by immunoSEQ multiplex PCR; TCRdb keeps only in-frame clonotypes and omits some of them. This sample has about 60,000 clones; over 75% occur once, and the top ten carry roughly 5.1%. Germline V gene sequence: CDR1 SGHDT, CDR2 YYEEEE. The CDR3 spans 15 residues. J was trimmed by 3 bases and V by 2 bases; bases with no gene match: 8. The TCR was taken from a man aged 35 to 55 in good health. V gene TRBV5-6 combines with J gene TRBJ2-7, with 7 bases fitting TRBD2. Sequences were obtained from blood. The CDR3 sequence: CASSFRRDYHYEQYF. The DNA of the CDR3 is TGTGCCAGCAGCTTTAGGAGGGACTACCACTACGAGCAGTACTTC.